The 25 T cell receptor beta chains below were found in one sample sequenced in a study of shared clonotypes between healthy human individuals. Naive CD8 isolation took CD45RO-negative cells positively selected for CCR7 and excluded terminally differentiated effector memory CD45RA+ cells. Assay: immunoSEQ multiplex PCR; the TCRdb copy retains only in-frame clones and omits some. The sample has around 640,000 clones; about 96% are singletons. Sequencing was done on a sample of naive CD8+ T cells sorted from blood. Every receptor here comes from a woman aged 30 to 39 in good health.

V usage is TRBV28 and J usage is TRBJ1-2; D remains unclear. From germline, CDR1 is MDHEN and CDR2 SYDVKM. The CDR3 is 13 residues long. Trimming shortened V by 3 bases and J by 1 base, and 6 bases separated the two germline ends. The CDR3 spells CASSFASNYGYTF. The CDR3 DNA is TGTGCCAGCAGTTTCGCCAGTAACTATGGCTACACCTTC.

J is TRBJ2-7 and V is TRBV6-1, with 8 bases aligning to TRBD2. The CDR3 covers 15 residues. J lost 3 bases, V lost 1 base, and 5 bases had no gene match. Per the germline V gene, CDR1 is MNHNS and CDR2 is SASEGT. CDR3 amino acids: CASSEDPAGVYEQYF. The CDR3 DNA reads as TGTGCCAGCAGTGAAGATCCAGCGGGAGTCTACGAGCAGTACTTC.

The rearrangement links TRBV19 to TRBJ2-7; 8 bases are shared with TRBD1. The CDR3 is made up of 14 amino acids. Germline lookup yields CDR1 LNHDA and CDR2 SQIVND (reference sequence). V dropped 5 bases and J dropped 2; count of bases not matched to a gene: 5. The CDR3 DNA reads as TGTGCCAGTAGTTCGACAGGGGAGGCCTACGAGCAGTACTTC. Its translation: CASSSTGEAYEQYF.

The chain is built from TRBV28 and TRBJ1-2; TRBD1 aligns across 7 bases. This CDR3 spans 15 amino acids. Germline CDR1 and CDR2: MDHEN and SYDVKM. The junction had 10 bases not matched to a gene; V was cut back by 7 bases and J by 2 bases. The CDR3 spells CASNGDRETNYGYTF. The DNA for the CDR3 is TGTGCCAGCAATGGGGACAGAGAGACAAACTATGGCTACACCTTC.

The chain carries TRBV4-1 and TRBJ2-2; D remains unclear. Germline CDR1 and CDR2: MGHRA and YSYEKL. V lost 5 bases and J 0 bases, leaving 7 bases between the germline ends. The CDR3 loop spans 14 amino acids. CDR3 in amino acids: CASSFRTNTGELFF. The CDR3 DNA sequence: TGCGCCAGCAGCTTCCGTACGAACACCGGGGAGCTGTTTTTT.

The CDR3 coding sequence is TGTGCCAGCAGTGAAGGGGTAGCGGGGCTATACGAGCAGTACTTC. It translates to CASSEGVAGLYEQYF. This rearrangement joins TRBV6-1 to TRBJ2-7, with 8 bases fitting TRBD2. Germline CDR1 reads MNHNS; CDR2 reads SASEGT. The trim removed 1 base at V and 4 bases at J, leaving 6 bases unmatched. The CDR3 consists of 15 residues.

This sequence joins TRBV28 and TRBJ2-7; 11 bases map to TRBD2. Germline V gives CDR1 MDHEN, CDR2 SYDVKM. The CDR3 length is 14 residues. J lost 4 bases, V lost 10 bases, and 9 bases had no gene match. The CDR3 coding sequence is TGTGCCACCTCGACTAGCGGGATCGTTTACGAGCAGTACTTC. Protein: CATSTSGIVYEQYF.

CDR3 DNA sequence: TGTGCCAGCAGTTACTCGATACGGGGGGGGAACACTGAAGCTTTCTTT. It encodes CASSYSIRGGNTEAFF. The rearrangement links TRBV6-5 to TRBJ1-1, with a tentative D call TRBD1 (5 bases). This CDR3 contains 16 residues. Germline CDR1 reads MNHEY; CDR2 reads SVGAGI. V gave up 0 bases and J gave up 1 base, with 12 bases separating them.

The chain couples TRBV11-2 to TRBJ2-7; the match to TRBD2 covers 9 bases. Looked up from germline, CDR1 is SGHAT and CDR2 is FQNNGV. The CDR3 sequence is 14 residues long. The J segment lost 8 bases and the V segment lost 1 base, leaving 6 bases of the junction unmatched. The CDR3 loop reads CASSLGAGGPQQYF. As DNA, the CDR3 is TGTGCCAGCAGCTTAGGGGCGGGAGGGCCTCAGCAGTACTTC.

Of note for this clone: Other DNA sequences in this sample translate to the same CDR3. The rearrangement uses TRBV7-6 and TRBJ2-5; no firm D call. Germline values: CDR1 SGHVS, CDR2 FNYEAQ. V was cut by 2 bases and J by 1 base, with 5 bases left in between. The CDR3 length is 13 residues. DNA for the CDR3: TGTGCCAGCAGCTTAAGGCTCCAAGAGACCCAGTACTTC. Residues: CASSLRLQETQYF.

Concerning this clone itself: The junction departs from the called germline gene at one end, perhaps through a read error. The rearrangement uses TRBV10-1 and TRBJ1-5, with D hard to call. In germline, CDR1 is WNHNN, CDR2 SYGVQD (reference sequence). The CDR3 covers 14 residues. CDR3 loop: CAGSHGSGNQLQHF. CDR3 bases: TGCGCCGGGAGTCACGGGTCCGGCAATCAGCTCCAGCATTTT.

The chain joins TRBV7-2 to TRBJ2-7, with TRBD2 as a possible D gene (5 bases). CDR3 length equals 15 residues. The germline V gene encodes CDR1 SGHTA and CDR2 FQGNSA. Trimming pared 5 bases from V and 7 bases from J, leaving 21 bases between. The CDR3 DNA reads as TGTGCCAGCAGCCGGCCCCCGGGATTGTCTGGAGAGCAGTACTTC. Protein: CASSRPPGLSGEQYF.

This clone was recorded only once. The V gene is TRBV28, the J gene TRBJ1-2, with D unresolved. Looked up from germline, CDR1 is MDHEN and CDR2 is SYDVKM. Trimming took off 2 bases at V and 2 bases at J, with 18 bases between the two ends. The CDR3 length is 17 residues. Here the CDR3 DNA reads TGTGCCAGCAGTTTACTGACGCCGTCAGGACGGAACTATGGCTACACCTTC. It translates to CASSLLTPSGRNYGYTF.

This chain connects TRBV11-1 to TRBJ2-1; perhaps D is TRBD1 or TRBD2 (7 bases each). The germline CDR1 and CDR2 sequences are SGHAT and FQDESV (reference sequence). The CDR3 runs to 19 residues. V dropped 4 bases and J dropped 10 bases, with 32 bases sitting between them. The DNA of the CDR3 is TGTGCCAGCAGCTACCCCTCCCAGGGAGGGGGCCGCGGGTTATCAGAGCAGTTCTTC. Protein sequence: CASSYPSQGGGRGLSEQFF.

This rearrangement joins TRBV28 to TRBJ2-5, with 8 bases aligning to TRBD1. J was trimmed by 5 bases and V by 2 bases; bases with no gene match: 7. Germline CDR1 MDHEN, CDR2 SYDVKM. The CDR3 spans 15 residues. DNA for the CDR3: TGTGCCAGCAGTTTAGCGGCAGGGGGCTGGGAGACCCAGTACTTC. Translation gives CASSLAAGGWETQYF.

This chain links TRBV5-1 with TRBJ1-1, with D uncertain. Germline values: CDR1 SGHRS, CDR2 YFSETQ. The V end was cut by 4 bases, the J end by 5 bases, with 24 bases between. This CDR3 has 17 residues. The CDR3 bases are TGCGCCAGCAGCGACGGAGATGGGGTCCCCATGGGAACTGAAGCTTTCTTT. Its translation is CASSDGDGVPMGTEAFF.

This sequence joins TRBV2 and TRBJ1-3; D not certain. Per germline, CDR1 SNHLY and CDR2 FYNNEI. The CDR3 covers 13 residues. V lost 8 bases, J lost 2 bases, and 10 bases lay in between. CDR3 sequence: CASCPVAGNTIYF. CDR3 DNA: TGTGCCAGCTGCCCCGTCGCTGGAAACACCATATATTTT.

The rearrangement uses TRBV28 and TRBJ1-3; TRBD1 agrees at 8 bases. Germline lookup yields CDR1 MDHEN and CDR2 SYDVKM. The trim removed 6 bases at V and 4 bases at J, leaving 11 bases unmatched. The CDR3 loop spans 16 amino acids. CDR3 sequence: CASSFVTGARGNTIYF. CDR3 sequence (DNA): TGTGCCAGCAGCTTCGTGACAGGGGCACGAGGAAACACCATATATTTT. Variable domain in full (rest from reference TRBV28 and TRBJ1-3): DVKVTQSSRYLVKRTGEKVFLECVQDMDHENMFWYRQDPGLGLRLIYFSYDVKMKEKGDIPEGYSVSREKKERFSLILESASTNQTSMYLCASSFVTGARGNTIYFGEGSWLTVV.

The gene calls are TRBV4-1 and TRBJ2-2; 11 nucleotides align to TRBD2. The trim removed 0 bases at V and 0 bases at J, leaving 9 bases unmatched. Germline loops: CDR1 MGHRA, CDR2 YSYEKL. The CDR3 has 20 residues. The CDR3: CASSQEPGLAALPNTGELFF. DNA for the CDR3: TGCGCCAGCAGCCAAGAACCGGGACTAGCGGCCCTTCCGAACACCGGGGAGCTGTTTTTT.

J is TRBJ1-2 and V is TRBV7-2; 8 nucleotides match TRBD1. V shed 5 bases, J shed 2 bases, and the junction held 4 bases outside the gene matches. Germline-derived CDR1 and CDR2 are SGHTA and FQGNSA. The CDR3 is 14 residues long. DNA for the CDR3: TGTGCCAGCAGCGCGACAGGGGTAAACTATGGCTACACCTTC. This gives the protein CASSATGVNYGYTF. Variable domain in full (rest from reference TRBV7-2 and TRBJ1-2): GAGVSQSPSNKVTEKGKDVELRCDPISGHTALYWYRQSLGQGLEFLIYFQGNSAPDKSGLPSDRFSAERTGGSVSTLTIQRTQQEDSAVYLCASSATGVNYGYTFGSGTRLTVV.

This clone showed up just once. The rearrangement links TRBV7-2 to TRBJ1-5; no definite D call. CDR1 is SGHTA and CDR2 is FQGNSA in the germline V gene. This CDR3 contains 14 residues. Between the trimmed V and J ends, which lost 5 bases and 4 bases, there was a span of 12 bases. CDR3 in amino acids: CASSTEYWNQPQHF. The CDR3 region has the DNA TGTGCCAGCAGCACCGAGTATTGGAATCAGCCCCAGCATTTT.

The chain couples TRBV5-6 to TRBJ2-1; TRBD1 matches 11 bases. The germline CDR1 and CDR2 sequences are SGHDT and YYEEEE. Trimming removed 0 bases from V and 15 bases from J; junction bases left unmatched: 8. This CDR3 spans 14 amino acids. The CDR3 protein is CASSLGFGTGGPFF. The DNA for the CDR3 is TGTGCCAGCAGCTTGGGGTTTGGGACAGGGGGTCCGTTCTTC. Looking up the rest from reference TRBV5-6 and TRBJ2-1 gives the full variable domain: DAGVTQSPTHLIKTRGQQVTLRCSPKSGHDTVSWYQQALGQGPQFIFQYYEEEERQRGNFPDRFSGHQFPNYSSELNVNALLLGDSALYLCASSLGFGTGGPFFGPGTRLTVL.

In DNA, the CDR3 is TGTGCCATCAGTGCACTGGAGATCTCCTACGAGCAGTACTTC. This sequence encodes CAISALEISYEQYF. The chain is built from TRBV10-3 and TRBJ2-7; D is unresolved. Trimming removed 4 bases at V and 0 bases at J, with 10 bases between. The CDR3 sequence is 14 residues long. Germline CDR1 is ENHRY and CDR2 is SYGVKD.

The chain uses TRBV6-5 and TRBJ2-2; D remains ambiguous. Germline CDR1 is MNHEY and CDR2 is SVGAGI. The CDR3 is 12 amino acids. V was shortened by 9 bases and J by 7 bases, with 12 bases between the two germline ends. The CDR3 region has the DNA TGTGCCAGTTCAAGCGAAAACGGGGAGCTGTTTTTT. Its translation is CASSSENGELFF.

J is TRBJ2-1 and V is TRBV10-1, with unresolved D. V was trimmed by 3 bases and J by 8 bases, leaving 8 bases between them. Germline-derived CDR1 and CDR2 are WNHNN and SYGVQD (reference sequence). The CDR3 loop spans 12 amino acids. The chain's CDR3 is CASSDPSYEQFF. The CDR3 DNA reads as TGCGCCAGCAGTGACCCTAGTTATGAGCAGTTCTTC.